This TCR beta chain was obtained from a study of tissue T cells after allogeneic stem cell transplantation (dated by TCRdb to between 2022 and 2023). In the study overall: Grafts from donors were received by all GVHD patients, with several grafts being unmodified and three being CD34-selected to deplete T cells. For tissues with multiple samples, a pathologist reviewed H&E sections and gave sequencing priority to samples with histologically apparent lymphocytes. Using research autopsies of patients with and without GVHD, plus mouse models of GVHD, the study profiled TCR beta repertoires across many tissues. The human arm was a prospective observational study without blinding or randomization.

Libraries were constructed by the immunoSEQ multiplex PCR assay. Adaptive Biotechnologies performed TCRbeta CDR3 sequencing at survey depth and reported CDR3 sequences, V/J genes, productive frequency, and template counts. Amplification of TCR beta CDR3 regions started from genomic DNA instead of RNA. Regarding the original processing steps: Pairwise repertoire overlap between tissues was quantified with Jensen-Shannon divergence, where 1 means complete divergence and 0 identical. Based on pairwise JSD values, tissues were grouped by single-linkage agglomerative hierarchical clustering, and the results were shown as dendrograms. GLIPH2 was applied to all patient samples using simulation_depth 1000, kmer_min_depth 3, and cdr3_length_cutoff 8, and only groups with more than two unique CDR3s were retained. In a standardized tissue-overlap score, Jaccard GLIPH-group overlap across patients was extrapolated to a standard repertoire size of 1000 clones. Associations of diversity with clinical or experimental variables used linear mixed-effect models with tissue fixed effects and individual random effects. In TCRdb, the immuneACCESS table is reduced to in-frame sequences with V and J assigned. These tables do not hold every clone; where another copy was compared, an unresolved V gene accounts for under half, and the others remain unexplained. The V and J calls and clone size come from that table; D and trimming were worked out from the DNA. In this sample the table shows several thousand clones, roughly 79% of which occur a single time. The top ten hold roughly 15% of the sample.

What this sample's time point label stands for: human tissue collected at research (rapid) autopsy. Over a roughly three-year period, a research-autopsy study prospectively enrolled about 7 adult allo-HCT recipients who had steroid-refractory GVHD. Gastrointestinal GVHD was present in all GVHD patients, each of whom received several lines of GVHD-directed therapy, and five of these patients also had skin involvement. Autopsy tissues, which were obtained after a median post-mortem interval of approximately 10 hours, included GI sites from esophagus to rectum, liver, skin and lymphoid organs including spleen. Each autopsy specimen was cut in two, with one portion flash-frozen in liquid nitrogen and the remainder formalin-fixed, and the outer muscle layers of GI specimens were removed. Genomic DNA was extracted from frozen tissues using the Mag-Bind Blood & Tissue DNA HDQ 96 Kit on a Chemagic 360 or the DNeasy Blood & Tissue Kit. Because of concern about red blood cell contamination, extracted DNA was further purified using the Genomic DNA Clean & Concentrator-25 kit.

To note about this clone: Its recognized antigen is unknown. No base-level quality is on record; no much larger clone is a single base apart.

What the authors observed across the whole study: Within patients, how anatomically similar tissues were was a major factor shaping TCR repertoire composition, regardless of disease or transplant status. A small and clinically heterogeneous patient cohort was studied, and sampling depth was acknowledged as a limitation. In both patients and mice, T cells from blood and spleen covered only a limited part of the TCR repertoire found in tissues. Which tissue TCRs were alloreactive or antigen-specific was not determined in the study, and some of the clones might have been host cells that persisted. Only a few T cell clones appeared in more than one patient, yet motif-based clustering showed tissue-specific repertoire signatures that were shared between patients.

The germline V gene provides CDR1 LGHNA and CDR2 YNFKEQ. V trim: 0 bases; J trim: 6 bases; unmatched bases: 12. The CDR3 numbers 17 residues from cysteine through phenylalanine. The entry retains the CDR3 DNA only, 51 bases that are in frame from base 1. The sequenced sample was skin, obtained at autopsy. The chain couples TRBV4-2 to TRBJ1-1; TRBD1 agrees with 8 junctional bases. The source of this sequence is a male patient aged 60 or older with steroid-refractory graft-versus-host disease after an allogeneic stem cell transplant. Following a transplant, some T lymphocytes may have been derived from the graft donor. The DNA sequence is as follows: TGTGCCAGCAGCCAAGAATCGGGACAGGCGATTCGGGCTGAAGCTTTCTTT. It translates as CASSQESGQAIRAEAFF.